The 10 T cell receptor beta chains in this list originate from one sample, sequenced in a study of blood T cell repertoires in COVID-19. Data came from immunoSEQ multiplex PCR; TCRdb stores just in-frame clones and leaves some out. Of over 250,000 clones in the sample, 70% to 90% were seen once. Sequences were obtained from PBMCs or T cells enriched from blood (not recorded which). These receptors were collected from a young woman who had recovered from COVID-19.

CDR3 region: CASSPSRDRVYGYTF. CDR3 DNA: TGCGCCAGCAGCCCCAGCCGGGACAGGGTATATGGCTACACCTTC. The chain is built from TRBV4-1 and TRBJ1-2; 9 nucleotides line up with TRBD1. Germline V gene lookup returns CDR1 MGHRA and CDR2 YSYEKL. The V gene end was trimmed by 4 bases and the J gene end by 5 bases; junction bases not matched to a gene: 8. The CDR3 sequence is 15 residues long.

The J gene is TRBJ2-7, the V gene TRBV12-3 or TRBV12-4; tentative D call: TRBD2 (5 bases). The V gene lost 5 bases and the J gene lost 2 bases, with 7 bases spanning the gap. There are 12 residues in the CDR3. In DNA, the CDR3 is TGTGCCAGCAGTACGGGAACCTACGAGCAGTACTTC. Its protein product is CASSTGTYEQYF.

The rearrangement links TRBV6-5 to TRBJ1-2, with 8 positions matching TRBD1. Per the germline V gene, CDR1 is MNHEY and CDR2 is SVGAGI. V shed 6 bases and J 4 bases; nucleotides not matched to a gene: 7. The CDR3 is 14 residues long. DNA of the CDR3: TGTGCCAGCAGGCGCAGGGGGCTGAGCTATGGCTACACCTTC. It is translated as CASRRRGLSYGYTF.

The chain is built from TRBV4-1 and TRBJ1-6, with D possibly being TRBD1 (5 bases). Germline CDR1 reads MGHRA; CDR2 reads YSYEKL. The CDR3 runs 16 residues. Trimming left V 1 base short and J 10 bases short, with 17 bases between. The CDR3 nucleotides read TGCGCCAGCAGCCAAGCGGTGCGGGGGTCGCAGTCACCCCTCCACTTT. Its translation is CASSQAVRGSQSPLHF.

The V and J genes are TRBV7-2 and TRBJ1-1, with a possible D match to TRBD1 (5 bases). There are 14 residues in the CDR3. Germline lookup yields CDR1 SGHTA and CDR2 FQGNSA. With 1 base removed from V and 6 bases from J, the gap between germline ends came to 12 bases. The CDR3 reads CASSLDGGSAEAFF. DNA for the CDR3: TGTGCCAGCAGCTTAGACGGGGGATCCGCTGAAGCTTTCTTT. Full variable domain (outside the CDR3, taken from reference TRBV7-2 and TRBJ1-1): GAGVSQSPSNKVTEKGKDVELRCDPISGHTALYWYRQSLGQGLEFLIYFQGNSAPDKSGLPSDRFSAERTGGSVSTLTIQRTQQEDSAVYLCASSLDGGSAEAFFGQGTRLTVV.

The rearrangement links TRBV10-2 to TRBJ1-2, with TRBD1 matching 9 bases. The CDR3 has 13 amino acids. The V segment lost 6 bases and the J segment 4 bases; nucleotides outside the gene matches: 3. The germline gives CDR1 WSHSY, CDR2 SAAADI. The CDR3 region has the DNA TGCGCCAGCAGGACAGGGGGAGTCTATGGCTACACCTTC. It encodes CASRTGGVYGYTF.

The chain links TRBV6-4 to TRBJ2-1; a possible D gene is TRBD1 (5 bases). This CDR3 spans 17 amino acids. Per germline, CDR1 MRHNA and CDR2 SNTAGT. V was trimmed by 0 bases and J by 0 bases, leaving 12 bases between them. The CDR3 DNA reads as TGTGCCAGCAGTGACTCGGCTACAGGTAGCTCCTACAATGAGCAGTTCTTC. Encoded protein: CASSDSATGSSYNEQFF.

The chain combines TRBV4-3 with TRBJ1-4; maybe TRBD1 (5 bases). The CDR3 has 13 amino acids. V lost 2 bases and J lost 8, with 9 bases in between. CDR1 LGHNA and CDR2 YSLEER come from the germline V gene. CDR3 sequence: CASSQQGGEKLFF. CDR3 DNA: TGCGCCAGCAGCCAACAGGGTGGGGAAAAACTGTTTTTT.

The gene calls are TRBV27 and TRBJ2-7; TRBD1 matches at 9 bases. J gave up 6 bases and V 6 bases, and 6 bases lay outside the gene matches. CDR1 and CDR2 (germline): MNHEY, SMNVEV (reference sequence). The CDR3 has 13 residues. The CDR3 region has the DNA TGTGCCAGCAGACCCGGGACAGGGACCGAGCAGTACTTC. Protein: CASRPGTGTEQYF.

The chain links TRBV6-2 or TRBV6-3 to TRBJ1-1, with D uncertain. The CDR3 sequence is 13 residues long. Germline loops: CDR1 MNHEY, CDR2 SVGEGT. Trimming took 2 bases from V and 8 from J, leaving 12 bases between them. This chain's CDR3 is CASSYLGPAEAFF. In nucleotides, the CDR3 is TGTGCCAGCAGTTACCTGGGCCCCGCGGAAGCTTTCTTT.